Presented here are 18 T cell receptor beta chains from one specimen sequenced in a study of cytomegalovirus exposure and HLA in healthy donors. Primers included in the PCR were 60 Vbeta and 13 Jbeta primers. Generated by immunoSEQ multiplex PCR, the TCRdb table keeps only in-frame clones and is missing some. The sample holds about 220,000 clones, nearly 80% seen once. The sequencing input was PBMCs. The receptors originated from a male donor in good health and CMV-seronegative.

This rearrangement joins TRBV4-3 to TRBJ1-6, with D uncertain. In germline, CDR1 is LGHNA, CDR2 YSLEER. Deletions cut 0 bases from V and 9 bases from J, with 6 bases between. There are 13 residues in the CDR3. CDR3 sequence reads: CASSQEEGSPLHF. The CDR3 DNA sequence: TGCGCCAGCAGCCAAGAGGAGGGTTCACCCCTCCACTTT.

This clone was detected a few times. The genes are TRBV5-4 and TRBJ1-1; TRBD1 matches 8 bases. This CDR3 is 12 amino acids long. With V trimmed by 0 bases and J by 11 bases, 3 bases remained unmatched. The germline V gene encodes CDR1 SGHNT and CDR2 YYREEE (reference sequence). In nucleotides, the CDR3 is TGTGCCAGCAGCTTGGGGACAGGGTTGGCTTTCTTT. It specifies CASSLGTGLAFF.

The chain recombines TRBV7-9 with TRBJ1-4, with a weak D call TRBD1 (5 bases). Germline V CDR1 and CDR2: SEHNR, FQNEAQ (reference sequence). CDR3 length: 14 amino acids. Trimming left V 5 bases short and J 3 bases short, with 10 bases between. The CDR3 nucleotides read TGTGCCAGCAGCAAAAGACAGTCTAATGAAAAACTGTTTTTT. Translating it yields CASSKRQSNEKLFF.

The genes are TRBV5-6 and TRBJ2-3; 11 bases fit TRBD2. Germline V gene data show CDR1 as SGHDT and CDR2 as YYEEEE. The CDR3 runs 15 residues. With V trimmed by 4 bases and J by 2 bases, 3 bases remained unmatched. The CDR3 DNA is TGTGCCAGCAGCACTAGCGGGGGCTCCACAGATACGCAGTATTTT. Its protein is CASSTSGGSTDTQYF. The full variable domain, completed using reference TRBV5-6 and TRBJ2-3, is DAGVTQSPTHLIKTRGQQVTLRCSPKSGHDTVSWYQQALGQGPQFIFQYYEEEERQRGNFPDRFSGHQFPNYSSELNVNALLLGDSALYLCASSTSGGSTDTQYFGPGTRLTVL.

This clone has only one observation. This chain connects TRBV7-2 to TRBJ2-1; TRBD2 matches 8 bases. The germline CDR1 and CDR2 sequences are SGHTA and FQGNSA. The CDR3 is made up of 16 amino acids. The J segment lost 4 bases and the V segment lost 1 base, leaving 6 bases of the junction unmatched. CDR3 nucleotide sequence: TGTGCCAGCAGCTTAGAAGAGCGGGAGTGGTACAATGAGCAGTTCTTC. This sequence encodes CASSLEEREWYNEQFF.

This clone turned up a few times. The chain links TRBV5-1 to TRBJ2-5, with a possible D match to TRBD1 (6 bases). There are 16 residues in the CDR3. Germline CDR1 reads SGHRS; CDR2 reads YFSETQ. V lost 1 base, J lost 2 bases, and 15 bases lay in between. The DNA for the CDR3 is TGCGCCAGCAGCTTGCTAATTACAGGGATTCAAGAGACCCAGTACTTC. It specifies CASSLLITGIQETQYF.

This clone occurred a few times. The gene calls are TRBV5-6 and TRBJ2-1, with TRBD2 matching 7 bases. The V gene end was trimmed by 4 bases and the J gene end by 6 bases; junction bases not matched to a gene: 7. CDR1 is SGHDT, CDR2 YYEEEE, per germline. The CDR3 spans 14 residues. Here the CDR3 reads CASSMTRGSNEQFF. CDR3 coding DNA: TGTGCCAGCAGCATGACGCGGGGGAGCAATGAGCAGTTCTTC.

The J gene is TRBJ1-5, the V gene TRBV5-1; D is possibly TRBD1 (5 bases). V lost 2 bases, J lost 7 bases, and 13 bases lay in between. Germline-derived CDR1 and CDR2 are SGHRS and YFSETQ. The CDR3 has 14 amino acids. CDR3 sequence: CASSLGQGGQPQHF. The CDR3 nucleotides are TGCGCCAGCAGCTTAGGGCAGGGCGGACAGCCCCAGCATTTT. Full variable domain (remainder filled in from reference TRBV5-1 and TRBJ1-5): KAGVTQTPRYLIKTRGQQVTLSCSPISGHRSVSWYQQTPGQGLQFLFEYFSETQRNKGNFPGRFSGRQFSNSRSEMNVSTLELGDSALYLCASSLGQGGQPQHFGDGTRLSIL.

The V and J genes are TRBV28 and TRBJ2-1, with D possibly TRBD2 on 5 matching bases. Trimming left V 7 bases short and J 0 bases short, with 13 bases between. CDR3 length equals 15 residues. Germline CDR1 and CDR2: MDHEN and SYDVKM. Here the CDR3 DNA reads TGTGCCAGCATCCCTGGGGAGCCCTCCTACAATGAGCAGTTCTTC. Protein: CASIPGEPSYNEQFF.

This clone has a handful of counts. The chain employs TRBV27 and TRBJ1-5; TRBD1 matches at 7 bases. The germline V gene has CDR1 MNHEY and CDR2 SMNVEV (reference sequence). The J segment lost 2 bases and the V segment lost 5 bases, leaving 6 bases of the junction unmatched. The CDR3 covers 15 residues. CDR3 residues: CASSIQGTRNQPQHF. CDR3 nucleotide sequence: TGTGCCAGCAGTATACAGGGGACGCGCAATCAGCCCCAGCATTTT.

The chain uses TRBV5-4 and TRBJ1-6, with 7 bases identical to TRBD1. Trimming took 5 bases from V and 0 from J; bases not matched to a gene: 11. The germline V gene has CDR1 SGHNT and CDR2 YYREEE (reference sequence). This CDR3 region has 18 residues. The CDR3 loop is CASSDRQGFGSYNSPLHF. The DNA for the CDR3 is TGTGCCAGCAGTGACCGACAGGGATTCGGCTCCTATAATTCACCCCTCCACTTT.

This clone was recorded only once. This chain connects TRBV5-1 to TRBJ2-3; D uncertain. This CDR3 is 13 amino acids long. V lost 0 bases to trimming and J lost 2 bases, with 4 bases between them. Germline lookup yields CDR1 SGHRS and CDR2 YFSETQ. The CDR3 nucleotides read TGCGCCAGCAGCTTGGACTCCACAGATACGCAGTATTTT. It encodes CASSLDSTDTQYF.

This clone was counted a few times. The gene calls are TRBV14 and TRBJ1-3, with TRBD1 identical over 8 bases. Germline values: CDR1 SGHDN, CDR2 FVKESK. Germline trimming cut 3 bases from V and 1 base from J; bases unmatched to any gene: 17. The CDR3 is 20 residues long. In nucleotides, the CDR3 is TGTGCCAGCAGCCAGTATCCGGACAGGGCTGTCGGCTTTTCTGGAAACACCATATATTTT. Amino acid sequence: CASSQYPDRAVGFSGNTIYF.

The J gene is TRBJ2-1, the V gene TRBV4-3, with 7 bases matching TRBD2. The CDR3 sequence is 14 residues long. J lost 8 bases, V lost 0 bases, and 4 bases had no gene match. Germline V gives CDR1 LGHNA, CDR2 YSLEER. Here the CDR3 reads CASSQDERGHEQFF. The CDR3 DNA sequence: TGCGCCAGCAGCCAAGACGAGCGGGGCCATGAGCAGTTCTTC.

This clone was counted between two and nine times. The chain has TRBV7-3 and TRBJ1-6, with 8 bases that match TRBD1. This CDR3 comprises 14 residues. Germline CDR1 SGHTA, CDR2 FQGTGA. The junction had 5 bases not matched to a gene; V was cut back by 3 bases and J by 10 bases. CDR3 nucleotide sequence: TGTGCCAGCAGCTTGGGACAGGTCTCCTCACCCCTCCACTTT. Translating gives CASSLGQVSSPLHF.

This clone was counted a single time. The rearrangement links TRBV19 to TRBJ1-2; 7 bases are shared with TRBD1. Germline loops: CDR1 LNHDA, CDR2 SQIVND (reference sequence). The CDR3 runs to 16 residues. The junction had 17 bases not matched to a gene; V was cut back by 8 bases and J by 5 bases. CDR3: CASAHPSRGETYGYTF. For the CDR3, the DNA is TGTGCCAGTGCTCACCCTTCCAGGGGGGAGACTTATGGCTACACCTTC.

V usage is TRBV5-1 and J usage is TRBJ1-4, with 7 positions matching TRBD1. V lost 5 bases, J lost 2 bases, and 12 bases stayed unmatched. Germline loops: CDR1 SGHRS, CDR2 YFSETQ. The CDR3 totals 17 residues. The CDR3 spells CASRSEVQGTTNEKLFF. The DNA of the CDR3 is TGCGCCAGCAGATCTGAAGTACAGGGGACCACTAATGAAAAACTGTTTTTT.

V is TRBV10-3 and J is TRBJ2-2; TRBD1 agrees at 9 bases. V shed 4 bases, J shed 1 base, and the junction held 4 bases outside the gene matches. The CDR3 totals 16 residues. Germline values: CDR1 ENHRY, CDR2 SYGVKD. CDR3 sequence (DNA): TGTGCCATCAGTGGGGACAGGGTTAGGAACACCGGGGAGCTGTTTTTT. Amino acids: CAISGDRVRNTGELFF.